Below are 16 T cell receptor beta chains sequenced from a single sample in a study of control samples from healthy donors and cancer patients (TCRdb year 2020). The library was prepared using the immunoSEQ multiplex PCR assay. Sourced from immuneACCESS, this table was stored by TCRdb with only in-frame sequences that have V and J called. A share of the clones is absent; for the studies checked, an unresolved V gene accounts for under half, and the remainder has no known explanation. The sample table records approximately 150,000 clones; approximately 88% of these occur just once. The leading ten clones occupy 4.9% of the sample. The sequenced sample consisted of blood. All receptors derive from a man younger than 40 in good health.

V usage is TRBV4-2 and J usage is TRBJ1-1; 9 nucleotides match TRBD1. CDR1 and CDR2 from the germline V gene are LGHNA and YNFKEQ. V lost 0 bases and J lost 0; bases outside the gene matches: 8. The CDR3 length is 18 residues. The CDR3 loop is CASSQEGGQGTMNTEAFF. In nucleotides, the CDR3 is TGTGCCAGCAGCCAAGAGGGCGGACAGGGGACCATGAACACTGAAGCTTTCTTT.

This chain links TRBV9 with TRBJ1-1, with D unresolved. Trimming left V 0 bases short and J 1 base short, with 7 bases between. The CDR3 totals 14 residues. The germline CDR1 and CDR2 sequences are SGDLS and YYNGEE. The CDR3 DNA is TGTGCCAGCAGCGTAGAGGGCCGGAACACTGAAGCTTTCTTT. Residues: CASSVEGRNTEAFF.

The rearrangement joins TRBV30 to TRBJ1-3; no clear D. The germline V gene encodes CDR1 GTSNPN and CDR2 SVGIG (reference sequence). CDR3 length equals 13 residues. Trimming removed 0 bases from V and 0 bases from J, with 3 bases in between. CDR3 sequence reads: CAWSVASGNTIYF. DNA of the CDR3: TGTGCCTGGAGTGTAGCCTCTGGAAACACCATATATTTT.

The chain is built from TRBV6-5 and TRBJ1-1, with D uncertain. CDR1 is MNHEY, CDR2 SVGAGI, per germline. The CDR3 consists of 11 residues. The germline V and J ends were trimmed by 8 bases and 8 bases, with 12 bases remaining between them. The CDR3 sequence: CASQDGEEAFF. CDR3 coding DNA: TGTGCCAGCCAGGACGGGGAGGAAGCTTTCTTT.

This CDR3 reads CASSHRDRENYTF. The CDR3 DNA is TGCGCCAGCAGCCACCGGGACAGGGAGAACTACACCTTC. The chain uses TRBV5-1 and TRBJ1-2; 9 nucleotides line up with TRBD1. The ends lost 4 bases at V and 10 bases at J; junction bases unmatched: 8. From germline, CDR1 is SGHRS and CDR2 YFSETQ. This CDR3 is 13 amino acids long. The entire variable domain, with the rest obtained from reference TRBV5-1 and TRBJ1-2, is as follows: KAGVTQTPRYLIKTRGQQVTLSCSPISGHRSVSWYQQTPGQGLQFLFEYFSETQRNKGNFPGRFSGRQFSNSRSEMNVSTLELGDSALYLCASSHRDRENYTFGSGTRLTVV.

The CDR3 protein is CASSQVGGDTEAFF. DNA of the CDR3: TGTGCCAGCAGCCAAGTAGGGGGCGACACTGAAGCTTTCTTT. J is TRBJ1-1 and V is TRBV3-1 (or the pseudogene TRBV3-2), with TRBD1 identical over 7 bases. With 1 base clipped from V and 3 bases from J, the junction kept 2 bases outside the gene matches. Germline loops: CDR1 LGHDT, CDR2 YNNKEL (reference sequence). The CDR3 totals 14 residues.

A word on this clone: Other DNA sequences in this specimen translate into the identical CDR3. V usage is TRBV12-3 or TRBV12-4 and J usage is TRBJ1-1; D not certain. This CDR3 is built from 13 residues. Trimming took off 3 bases at V and 1 base at J, with 6 bases between the two ends. Written as DNA, the CDR3 is TGTGCCAGCAGTTTTGGGCGGAACACTGAAGCTTTCTTT. Translation gives CASSFGRNTEAFF.

A word on this clone: An end of the junction differs from the germline gene, which may be a read error. The chain has TRBV6-2 or TRBV6-3 and TRBJ1-1; unclear D gene. Germline V gene lookup returns CDR1 MNHEY and CDR2 SVGEGT. The CDR3 has 11 amino acids. The CDR3: CASSYYTEAFF. As DNA, the CDR3 is TGTGCCAGCAGCTACTATACTGAAGCTTTCTTT.

In its sample, this clone was seen once. The V call is TRBV4-1, the J call TRBJ1-2, with 7 bases lining up with TRBD1. Germline V gene data show CDR1 as MGHRA and CDR2 as YSYEKL. Trimming removed 0 bases from V and 8 bases from J; junction bases left unmatched: 9. This CDR3 spans 15 amino acids. The CDR3 loop reads CASSQDQTGFGGYTF. Here the CDR3 DNA reads TGCGCCAGCAGCCAAGATCAGACAGGGTTCGGAGGCTACACCTTC.

The chain recombines TRBV24-1 with TRBJ2-1; possible D gene TRBD1, 6 bases. V lost 3 bases and J 0 bases, leaving 11 bases between the germline ends. CDR1 is KGHDR, CDR2 SFDVKD, per germline. The length of the CDR3 is 16 residues. CDR3 nucleotide sequence: TGTGCCACCAGTGATGTGGGGGCCGACTCCTACAATGAGCAGTTCTTC. It yields the protein CATSDVGADSYNEQFF.

The rearrangement uses TRBV12-3 or TRBV12-4 and TRBJ2-5; D ambiguous. The V end was cut by 6 bases, the J end by 7 bases, with 15 bases between. This CDR3 comprises 13 residues. CDR3 coding DNA: TGTGCCAGCAGGGGTGGGCCTGAGGTGACCCAGTACTTC. Translating gives CASRGGPEVTQYF.

The V gene is TRBV20-1, the J gene TRBJ2-1; D unresolved. V was clipped by 3 bases and J by 6 bases, with 15 bases between them. Germline-derived CDR1 and CDR2 are DFQATT and SNEGSKA (reference sequence). The CDR3 has 14 amino acids. CDR3 residues: CSASLLSSGNEQFF. CDR3 sequence (DNA): TGCAGTGCTAGTCTCCTCTCGTCGGGCAATGAGCAGTTCTTC.

This clone was counted between two and nine times. In DNA form, the CDR3 reads TGCAGCGTTGAGACACCAGGAAACACCATATATTTT. It yields the protein CSVETPGNTIYF. V is TRBV29-1 and J is TRBJ1-3; D gene ambiguous. The germline V and J ends were trimmed by 3 bases and 4 bases, with 7 bases remaining between them. The CDR3 runs to 12 residues. CDR1 and CDR2 (germline): SQVTM, ANQGSEA.

The rearrangement uses TRBV5-1 and TRBJ2-3, with TRBD2 identical over 11 bases. Germline values: CDR1 SGHRS, CDR2 YFSETQ. V lost 7 bases to trimming and J lost 2 bases; unmatched junction nucleotides: 15. This CDR3 has 18 residues. The CDR3 coding sequence is TGCGCCAGCGGGAAGGGTCTAGCGGGAGGTGGAGTCACAGATACGCAGTATTTT. Its protein is CASGKGLAGGGVTDTQYF.

This chain links TRBV4-3 with TRBJ2-7; 7 nucleotides align to TRBD1. Germline V gene lookup returns CDR1 LGHNA and CDR2 YSLEER. This CDR3 spans 15 amino acids. V trimming: 0 bases; J trimming: 3 bases; junction bases outside the gene matches: 5. The CDR3 nucleotides are TGCGCCAGCAGCCAAGACTCGGGACAGTTCTACGAGCAGTACTTC. Protein: CASSQDSGQFYEQYF.

Notes on this clone: This sample also contains other DNA sequences that code for the same CDR3. The chain has TRBV5-4 and TRBJ1-1; 9 bases are a match to TRBD1. CDR1 is SGHNT, CDR2 YYREEE, per germline (reference sequence). This CDR3 is 14 amino acids long. The J segment lost 3 bases and the V segment lost 4 bases, leaving 4 bases of the junction unmatched. DNA for the CDR3: TGTGCCAGCAGCAGGGGACAGGGAGACACTGAAGCTTTCTTT. Its translation: CASSRGQGDTEAFF.